A selection of T cell receptor beta chains follows, all from one sample in a study of blood T cell repertoires in COVID-19. TCRdb's table, derived via immunoSEQ multiplex PCR, lists solely in-frame clones and lacks some. The sample records a few hundred thousand clones, almost 90% being singletons. Sequencing used peripheral blood. These receptors were obtained from a woman aged 55-75 years with COVID-19, enrolled during active disease. CDR3s include the opening cysteine and the closing phenylalanine or tryptophan. The order of the fields is D gene, clone size, V gene, J gene, CDR3 DNA, CDR3 protein. The D gene is left open where the match is weak. A row's size may be missing; if present it is once, few, many or a size class.

>TRBD1|NA|TRBV11-3|TRBJ2-1
TGTGCCAGCAGCCCAGGGGGCGTTTTGCACAATGAGCAGTTCTTC
CASSPGGVLHNEQFF
>TRBD1|NA|TRBV27|TRBJ1-2
TGTGCCAGCAGTTGGAGTCAGGGGGATGGCTACACCTTC
CASSWSQGDGYTF
>NA|NA|TRBV19|TRBJ1-2
TGTGCCAGTAGCCCTGACTTATTTAACTATGGCTACACCTTC
CASSPDLFNYGYTF
>NA|once|TRBV4-2|TRBJ1-4
TGTGCCAGCAGCCAAGTCCTCGGTGGTCCACACCAGGGGCCCAAGGCGAATGAAAAACTGTTTTTT
CASSQVLGGPHQGPKANEKLFF
>TRBD1|once|TRBV5-6|TRBJ1-2
TGTGCCAGCAGCGGGTCGGGACAGGCAGACTATGGCTACACCTTC
CASSGSGQADYGYTF
>NA|NA|TRBV2|TRBJ1-3
TGTGCCAGCAGTGCGGACAGAGGCTCTGGAAACACCATATATTTT
CASSADRGSGNTIYF
>NA|NA|TRBV25-1|TRBJ2-6
TGTGCCAGCAGTCCAGGGGCTGGGGCCAACGTCCTGACTTTC
CASSPGAGANVLTF
>NA|once|TRBV6-1|TRBJ1-5
TGTGCCAGCAGTGAAGCGGAGAGAGCCAATCAGCCCCAGCATTTT
CASSEAERANQPQHF
>TRBD1|NA|TRBV4-3|TRBJ2-6
TGCGCCAGCAGCCCTAGGACAGGGGAGTCCACTGGGGCCAACGTCCTGACTTTC
CASSPRTGESTGANVLTF
>TRBD1|few|TRBV28|TRBJ1-2
TGTGCCAGCAGCCTCCGGACAGGATTCTATGGCTACACCTTC
CASSLRTGFYGYTF
>NA|NA|TRBV5-4|TRBJ2-3
TGTGCCAGCAGCTTTTCCGGGGACACAGATACGCAGTATTTT
CASSFSGDTDTQYF
>TRBD2|once|TRBV11-2|TRBJ2-5
TGTGCCAGCAGCTTTACTAGCGGGGGGGCCGGGGAGACCCAGTACTTC
CASSFTSGGAGETQYF